This T cell receptor (beta chain) stems from a study of Ad26.COV2.S vaccination and SARS-CoV-2 variants. Study in general: Trial arm assignment for the donor was COV1001 Ad26.COV2.S. Ad26.COV2.S, an intramuscular injection, was given once or twice 56 days apart.

Clones were read by immunoSEQ multiplex PCR, and TCRdb kept only the in-frame ones, dropping some. Seen here are 400,000 to 500,000 clones, roughly 90% observed once, and the top ten hold 3.6%. The CDR3 runs to 13 residues. Trimming at V came to 6 bases and at J to 8 bases, leaving 8 bases not matched to a gene. Germline V lookup: CDR1 MNHEY, CDR2 SVGAGI. Treatment specified: 19 received Ad26.COV2.S at low or high dose, single or two shots; five or six received placebo; per-sample allocation not given. Samples were taken on day 63 after the first vaccine or placebo injection. Broader study findings: Overall T cell responses may have been underestimated by the analyses of TCR breadth and depth.

Comment on this clone: What it recognizes is unknown.

The rearrangement joins TRBV6-5 to TRBJ1-1; 8 nucleotides line up with TRBD1. This clonotype was sampled from a person between 18 and 59 years old who received the Ad26.COV2.S COVID-19 vaccine or a placebo. The sample in question was peripheral blood, obtained in a trial of Ad26.COV2.S vaccine versus placebo. The CDR3 DNA is TGTGCCAGCAGGGCAGGGGGCCGCCGGGAAGCTTTCTTT. Amino acids: CASRAGGRREAFF.